Following are 27 T cell receptor beta chains from one sample sequenced in a study of blood T cell repertoires in COVID-19. Using immunoSEQ multiplex PCR, the repertoire was profiled, and TCRdb retains in-frame clones only, with some absent. The sample contains some 160,000 clones, around three quarters of which appear only once. Material for sequencing was peripheral blood. These receptors all come from a man between 60 and 75 years old with acute or convalescent COVID-19.

The rearrangement joins TRBV19 to TRBJ2-4, with D possibly TRBD1 on 7 matching bases. Germline CDR1 and CDR2: LNHDA and SQIVND (reference sequence). The germline V and J ends were trimmed by 6 bases and 4 bases, with 19 bases remaining between them. There are 16 residues in the CDR3. The CDR3 loop reads CASRTRQGGKKNIQYF. Written as DNA, the CDR3 is TGTGCCAGTAGGACTAGACAGGGTGGTAAAAAAAACATTCAGTACTTC.

The chain combines TRBV7-2 with TRBJ2-1; perhaps TRBD2 as D (6 bases). The CDR3 runs 15 residues. Trimming removed 6 bases at V and 1 base at J, with 13 bases between. Germline V gives CDR1 SGHTA, CDR2 FQGNSA. CDR3 DNA: TGTGCCAGCAGTCGGCGGGAAGGGTCCTACAATGAGCAGTTCTTC. This sequence encodes CASSRREGSYNEQFF.

The genes are TRBV19 and TRBJ1-4; possible D gene TRBD1, 5 bases. Germline lookup yields CDR1 LNHDA and CDR2 SQIVND (reference sequence). The CDR3 is made up of 18 amino acids. The V and J ends lost 7 bases and 2 bases respectively, with 23 bases between them. CDR3 nucleotides: TGTGCCAGTACCCCCCGGGGAGGGGTTGGTTGGACTAATGAAAAACTGTTTTTT. Encoded protein: CASTPRGGVGWTNEKLFF.

This chain joins TRBV4-2 and TRBJ1-5; D unresolved. The CDR3 runs 12 residues. CDR1 is LGHNA and CDR2 is YNFKEQ in the germline V gene. Trimming took 2 bases from V and 5 from J, leaving 4 bases between them. CDR3 nucleotides: TGTGCCAGCAGCCAACGGGATCAGCCCCAGCATTTT. It encodes CASSQRDQPQHF.

This rearrangement joins TRBV6-5 to TRBJ2-7; the match to TRBD1 covers 10 bases. Germline loops: CDR1 MNHEY, CDR2 SVGAGI. V lost 2 bases to trimming and J lost 0 bases; unmatched junction nucleotides: 4. The CDR3 extends over 16 amino acids. The DNA for the CDR3 is TGTGCCAGCAGTTACCTCGGGACAGGGGCCTCCTACGAGCAGTACTTC. It codes for CASSYLGTGASYEQYF.

The J gene is TRBJ2-1, the V gene TRBV5-1; perhaps TRBD2 as D (6 bases). Trimming stripped 5 bases from V and 0 bases from J, with 12 bases between. CDR3 size: 15 residues. Germline loops: CDR1 SGHRS, CDR2 YFSETQ. The CDR3 DNA reads as TGCGCCAGCAGGGGGGACTTCAGCTCCTACAATGAGCAGTTCTTC. It yields the protein CASRGDFSSYNEQFF.

To note about this clone: Other DNA sequences from this sample encode an identical CDR3 as well. The V gene is TRBV19, the J gene TRBJ1-1; a weak D match, TRBD1 (5 bases). Germline lookup yields CDR1 LNHDA and CDR2 SQIVND (reference sequence). CDR3 length: 13 residues. Deletions cut 3 bases from V and 1 base from J, with 6 bases between. The CDR3 region is CASSIGGNTEAFF. Written as DNA, the CDR3 is TGTGCCAGTAGTATCGGGGGGAACACTGAAGCTTTCTTT.

This chain uses TRBV21-1 with TRBJ2-3; TRBD2 reflects the table's D call only, with no check against the DNA. TRBV21-1 is deemed a pseudogene. The CDR3 is 14 residues long. The CDR3 DNA reads TGTGCCAGCACCTATTTTGCCCGGGAGGATACGCAGTATTTT. Translating gives CASTYFAREDTQYF.

The J gene is TRBJ2-7, the V gene TRBV6-5; D is unresolved. With 7 bases removed from V and 0 bases from J, the gap between germline ends came to 10 bases. Germline V gene lookup returns CDR1 MNHEY and CDR2 SVGAGI. There are 13 residues in the CDR3. DNA of the CDR3: TGTGCCAGCACTGTGAGGAACTCCTACGAGCAGTACTTC. This codes for CASTVRNSYEQYF.

This rearrangement joins TRBV6-5 to TRBJ2-7, with TRBD2 matching over 10 bases. V shed 6 bases, J shed 6 bases, and the junction held 11 bases outside the gene matches. Germline values: CDR1 MNHEY, CDR2 SVGAGI. The CDR3 is made up of 15 amino acids. The DNA for the CDR3 is TGTGCCAGCAGCTCGACCGGGACTAGCGCTCGCGAGCAGTACTTC. It codes for CASSSTGTSAREQYF.

The CDR3 sequence is CASSLRDVASTDTQYF. In nucleotides, the CDR3 is TGTGCCAGCAGCCTGCGGGACGTTGCTAGCACAGATACGCAGTATTTT. V usage is TRBV3-1 (or the pseudogene TRBV3-2) and J usage is TRBJ2-3; tentatively, D is TRBD2 (6 bases). V dropped 4 bases and J dropped 0 bases, with 14 bases sitting between them. The CDR3 runs 16 residues. The V gene's germline CDR1 is LGHDT and CDR2 YNNKEL (reference sequence).

The chain uses TRBV12-5 and TRBJ2-3; TRBD1 is a possible D gene (5 bases). Germline values: CDR1 LGHNT, CDR2 FRNRAP. This CDR3 comprises 14 residues. Trimming cost V 10 bases and J 5 bases, with 19 bases left between them. This chain's CDR3 is CANGRDSTEDTQYF. CDR3 DNA sequence: TGTGCTAATGGCCGTGACAGTACCGAAGATACGCAGTATTTT. The whole variable domain, filled in from reference TRBV12-5 and TRBJ2-3, reads DARVTQTPRHKVTEMGQEVTMRCQPILGHNTVFWYRQTMMQGLELLAYFRNRAPLDDSGMPKDRFSAEMPDATLATLKIQPSEPRDSAVYFCANGRDSTEDTQYFGPGTRLTVL.

The CDR3 loop reads CASSSLRGVSYEQYF. The CDR3, as DNA: TGTGCCAGCAGTTCCCTGCGGGGGGTCTCCTACGAGCAGTACTTC. The chain links TRBV28 to TRBJ2-7; 8 bases are a match to TRBD2. The CDR3 contains 15 residues. Losses at the gene ends were 4 bases for V and 0 bases for J; bases not matched to a gene: 5. The germline CDR1 and CDR2 sequences are MDHEN and SYDVKM.

The J gene is TRBJ2-1, the V gene TRBV9; 10 bases line up with TRBD2. Germline CDR1 and CDR2: SGDLS and YYNGEE. CDR3 length: 16 amino acids. V shed 4 bases, J shed 0 bases, and the junction held 4 bases outside the gene matches. The CDR3 DNA is TGTGCCAGCAGCCTTAGACTAGCGGGCTCCTACAATGAGCAGTTCTTC. Translation: CASSLRLAGSYNEQFF.

The chain has TRBV19 and TRBJ1-4, with 8 bases that match TRBD1. J was trimmed by 0 bases and V by 1 base; bases with no gene match: 4. Germline V gene lookup returns CDR1 LNHDA and CDR2 SQIVND (reference sequence). This CDR3 contains 17 residues. The CDR3 nucleotides read TGTGCCAGTAGTATAGGGGGGACAGGTGCAACTAATGAAAAACTGTTTTTT. Its translation is CASSIGGTGATNEKLFF.

This chain links TRBV4-1 with TRBJ2-4, with 12 bases matching TRBD1. Unmatched junction bases numbered 2, after V lost 3 bases and J lost 8 bases. Germline CDR1 reads MGHRA; CDR2 reads YSYEKL. This CDR3 is built from 14 residues. CDR3 in amino acids: CASSQGQGAYIQYF. As DNA, the CDR3 is TGCGCCAGCAGCCAGGGACAGGGGGCGTACATTCAGTACTTC.

The chain links TRBV25-1 to TRBJ2-5, with 7 positions matching TRBD2. V was clipped by 10 bases and J by 1 base; unmatched bases: 9. CDR1 and CDR2 (germline): MGHDK, SYGVNS. The CDR3 extends over 14 amino acids. CDR3 region: CATPEPSGQETQYF. In DNA, the CDR3 is TGTGCCACCCCGGAGCCTAGCGGCCAAGAGACCCAGTACTTC.

This clone has just a few counts. Other DNA sequences in this sample translate to the same CDR3. The V gene is TRBV5-1, the J gene TRBJ2-7; 9 positions agree with TRBD1. Germline CDR1 and CDR2: SGHRS and YFSETQ. V trimming: 0 bases; J trimming: 5 bases; junction bases outside the gene matches: 3. The CDR3 totals 14 residues. The CDR3 loop reads CASSLGDRANEQYF. CDR3 DNA sequence: TGCGCCAGCAGCTTGGGGGACAGGGCGAACGAGCAGTACTTC.

The chain couples TRBV2 to TRBJ2-3, with 8 nucleotides matching TRBD2. The CDR3 totals 15 residues. CDR1 and CDR2 (germline): SNHLY, FYNNEI. After removal of 4 bases from V and 6 bases from J, the junction contained 9 bases not matched to a gene. The CDR3 reads CASSASGRSWDTQYF. In DNA, the CDR3 is TGTGCCAGCAGTGCGAGCGGGAGATCTTGGGATACGCAGTATTTT.

The chain has TRBV21-1 and TRBJ1-3; the D segment call TRBD1 is taken from the table without a DNA check. TRBV21-1 has pseudogene status. The CDR3 length is 16 residues. The CDR3 coding sequence is TGTGCCAGCAGCAAAGAGGCACAGAAGACTGGAAACACCATATATTTT. It is translated as CASSKEAQKTGNTIYF.

The V and J genes are TRBV27 and TRBJ2-7; unclear D gene. The CDR3 runs to 15 residues. V was shortened by 6 bases and J by 2 bases, with 17 bases between the two germline ends. Germline loops: CDR1 MNHEY, CDR2 SMNVEV (reference sequence). The CDR3 here is CASSRRPRGAYEQYF. The CDR3 nucleotides read TGTGCCAGCAGCCGAAGACCCCGCGGCGCCTACGAGCAGTACTTC.

As to this clone: The same CDR3 is also encoded by other DNA sequences in this sample. The chain has TRBV28 and TRBJ1-2; maybe TRBD1 (5 bases). CDR1 and CDR2 from the germline V gene are MDHEN and SYDVKM. V lost 6 bases and J lost 2, with 10 bases in between. The length of the CDR3 is 13 residues. The CDR3 loop reads CASSLGQNYGYTF. CDR3 coding DNA: TGTGCCAGCAGCTTGGGGCAGAACTATGGCTACACCTTC.

This chain joins TRBV11-1 and TRBJ2-1; D is perhaps TRBD2 (5 bases). The CDR3 consists of 15 residues. V was pared by 1 base and J by 0 bases, with 7 bases between. Germline CDR1 is SGHAT and CDR2 is FQDESV (reference sequence). In DNA form, the CDR3 reads TGTGCCAGCAGCTTAGGGGGAGTCTCCTACAATGAGCAGTTCTTC. Its protein is CASSLGGVSYNEQFF. The full variable domain, completed using reference TRBV11-1 and TRBJ2-1, is EAEVAQSPRYKITEKSQAVAFWCDPISGHATLYWYRQILGQGPELLVQFQDESVVDDSQLPKDRFSAERLKGVDSTLKIQPAELGDSAMYLCASSLGGVSYNEQFFGPGTRLTVL.

This clone was counted a single time. The chain has TRBV6-5 and TRBJ1-3; D is perhaps TRBD1 (6 bases). The germline gives CDR1 MNHEY, CDR2 SVGAGI. Between the trimmed V and J ends, which lost 0 bases and 3 bases, there was a span of 12 bases. This CDR3 contains 16 residues. The CDR3: CASSYSFGQIGNTIYF. The CDR3 DNA reads as TGTGCCAGCAGTTACTCATTTGGACAGATTGGAAACACCATATATTTT.

The chain links TRBV7-2 to TRBJ2-6; 8 positions match TRBD1. This CDR3 spans 18 amino acids. Germline CDR1 is SGHTA and CDR2 is FQGNSA. V was pared by 3 bases and J by 3 bases, with 10 bases of the junction left unmatched. The CDR3 loop is CASSFWTGLGDGANVLTF. The CDR3 DNA reads TGTGCCAGCAGCTTTTGGACAGGGCTGGGTGATGGGGCCAACGTCCTGACTTTC.

The chain carries TRBV11-2 and TRBJ1-1, with D unclear. There are 12 residues in the CDR3. Per germline, CDR1 SGHAT and CDR2 FQNNGV. Trimming pared 5 bases from V and 10 bases from J, leaving 14 bases between. This CDR3 is CASSPVAGRAFF. For the CDR3, the DNA is TGTGCCAGCAGCCCTGTGGCGGGTCGAGCTTTCTTT.

The V and J genes are TRBV21-1 and TRBJ1-1. TRBV21-1 is given as a pseudogene. This CDR3 spans 14 amino acids. The chain's CDR3 is CASSKGGPNTEAFF. CDR3 nucleotides: TGTGCCAGCAGCAAGGGAGGCCCGAACACTGAAGCTTTCTTT.